A single sample gave rise to the 2 T cell receptor beta chains below, sequenced in a study of T cell repertoires in cytomegalovirus infection. Each CDR3 protein is one row after TCRdb ran MiXCR on the reads. The table records about 80,000 distinct CDR3 sequences, 3% to 4.5% of them present only once. Material for sequencing was PBMCs. The receptors were gathered from a human donor in good health (CMV status not recorded). Some clones in this sample may be carry-over from other donors' samples.

At least ten counts were recorded for this clonotype. The chain is built from TRBV20-1 and TRBJ2-1; no firm D call. CDR1 and CDR2 (germline): DFQATT, SNEGSKA (reference sequence). CDR3 size: 16 residues. Trimming stripped 0 bases from V and 0 bases from J, with 12 bases between. In DNA form, the CDR3 reads TGCAGTGCTAGAGATCGGCGGCTAAGCTCCTACAATGAGCAGTTCTTC. Its translation is CSARDRRLSSYNEQFF.

This clonotype has ten or more counts. This chain uses TRBV6-2 or TRBV6-3 with TRBJ2-7; no clear D gene. The CDR3 is made up of 11 amino acids. Germline V lookup: CDR1 MNHEY, CDR2 SVGEGT. V lost 7 bases and J 3 bases, leaving 7 bases between the germline ends. The CDR3: CASTQGYEQYF. For the CDR3, the DNA is TGTGCCAGCACCCAAGGCTACGAGCAGTACTTC.